These 27 T cell receptor beta chains originate from one sample sequenced in a study of memory CD4+ T cells and cytomegalovirus serostatus. The sort gate was single viable CD3+CD4+CD8-CD45RO+ cells for memory CD4+ T cells. Sequencing used immunoSEQ multiplex PCR; TCRdb keeps in-frame clones, though not all of them. Of roughly 49,000 clones listed, 70% to 85% were seen once; the top ten hold less than 0.6%. Sample: memory CD4+ T cells from blood. All receptors come from an adult in good health and CMV-seronegative.

The rearrangement links TRBV4-2 to TRBJ2-2, with 9 positions matching TRBD1. V dropped 0 bases and J dropped 1; count of bases not matched to a gene: 3. This CDR3 contains 17 residues. CDR1 is LGHNA and CDR2 is YNFKEQ in the germline V gene. The CDR3 is CASSQEPGQGNTGELFF. The CDR3 DNA reads as TGTGCCAGCAGCCAAGAACCGGGACAGGGGAACACCGGGGAGCTGTTTTTT.

This clone has just a few counts. CDR3 coding DNA: TGCAGTGAAAGGAGTGGGACAGGTCTGTCCGTCTATGGCTACACCTTC. Amino acid sequence: CSERSGTGLSVYGYTF. The chain links TRBV29-1 to TRBJ1-2; 8 bases fit TRBD1. Germline loops: CDR1 SQVTM, CDR2 ANQGSEA. The CDR3 has 16 amino acids.

This clone was counted a single time. CDR3: CASTIQGDQPQHF. CDR3 sequence (DNA): TGTGCCAGCACCATACAGGGTGATCAGCCCCAGCATTTT. This chain connects TRBV6-1 to TRBJ1-5; D might be TRBD1 (6 bases). Germline CDR1 MNHNS, CDR2 SASEGT. V was clipped by 7 bases and J by 5 bases, with 12 bases between them. This CDR3 has 13 residues.

This clone was counted a single time. This rearrangement joins TRBV6-5 to TRBJ2-7; no clear D gene. Trimming stripped 4 bases from V and 4 bases from J, with 17 bases between. CDR1 is MNHEY and CDR2 is SVGAGI in the germline V gene. The CDR3 has 15 residues. The CDR3: CASSFSTDYGYEQYF. Written as DNA, the CDR3 is TGTGCCAGCAGTTTTTCGACGGATTACGGGTACGAGCAGTACTTC.

The rearrangement links TRBV19 to TRBJ2-1; 9 bases agree with TRBD1. CDR1 is LNHDA, CDR2 SQIVND, per germline (reference sequence). V lost 4 bases, J lost 10 bases, and 17 bases stayed unmatched. The CDR3 runs to 17 residues. The CDR3 is CASSRYPQGTGLREQFF. CDR3 bases: TGTGCCAGTAGTAGATATCCTCAAGGGACAGGGTTACGGGAGCAGTTCTTC. The entire variable domain, with the rest obtained from reference TRBV19 and TRBJ2-1, is as follows: DGGITQSPKYLFRKEGQNVTLSCEQNLNHDAMYWYRQDPGQGLRLIYYSQIVNDFQKGDIAEGYSVSREKKESFPLTVTSAQKNPTAFYLCASSRYPQGTGLREQFFGPGTRLTVL.

The rearrangement joins TRBV6-5 to TRBJ1-3; the match to TRBD1 covers 8 bases. Germline-derived CDR1 and CDR2 are MNHEY and SVGAGI. The CDR3 is 15 residues long. V shed 6 bases, J shed 2 bases, and the junction held 6 bases outside the gene matches. For the CDR3, the DNA is TGTGCCAGCAGGACCGGACAGGGCGCTGGAAACACCATATATTTT. Translating gives CASRTGQGAGNTIYF.

This chain connects TRBV6-1 to TRBJ2-2, with 8 bases lining up with TRBD1. The CDR3 contains 15 residues. Germline V gives CDR1 MNHNS, CDR2 SASEGT. V shed 0 bases and J 8 bases; nucleotides not matched to a gene: 5. The CDR3 bases are TGTGCCAGCAGTGAAGCCGCAGGGGGCAAAGGGGAGCTGTTTTTT. Its protein product is CASSEAAGGKGELFF.

The gene calls are TRBV11-2 and TRBJ2-3; D possibly matches TRBD1 or TRBD2 (6 bases each). V was pared by 5 bases and J by 0 bases, with 12 bases between. The CDR3 totals 15 residues. CDR1 SGHAT and CDR2 FQNNGV come from the germline V gene. The CDR3 loop is CASSPLGGSTDTQYF. The CDR3 nucleotides are TGTGCCAGCAGCCCCTTAGGGGGGAGCACAGATACGCAGTATTTT.

J is TRBJ2-3 and V is TRBV20-1; D ambiguous. The germline V gene encodes CDR1 DFQATT and CDR2 SNEGSKA (reference sequence). With 7 bases removed from V and 4 bases from J, the gap between germline ends came to 6 bases. This CDR3 region has 10 residues. CDR3 sequence (DNA): TGCAGTGTATGGGCAGATACGCAGTATTTT. This encodes CSVWADTQYF.

The V gene is TRBV4-2, the J gene TRBJ1-4, with D tentatively TRBD1 (5 bases). The CDR3 is 19 amino acids. V was clipped by 0 bases and J by 4 bases, with 21 bases between them. CDR1 and CDR2 (germline): LGHNA, YNFKEQ. For the CDR3, the DNA is TGTGCCAGCAGCCAAGAAAGGTGGGGCAGTTCTGTCTTTAATGAAAAACTGTTTTTT. Translation: CASSQERWGSSVFNEKLFF.

CDR3 protein: CATSRGGGASYEQYF. For the CDR3, the DNA is TGTGCCACCAGCAGGGGAGGAGGCGCGTCCTACGAGCAGTACTTC. The chain couples TRBV15 to TRBJ2-7; D might be TRBD2 (6 bases). Germline V gives CDR1 LNHNV, CDR2 YYDKDF (reference sequence). The CDR3 length is 15 residues. Trimming pared 3 bases from V and 1 base from J, leaving 13 bases between.

This chain uses TRBV4-2 with TRBJ1-4, with TRBD1 as a possible D gene (5 bases). The CDR3 is made up of 14 amino acids. Between the trimmed V and J ends, which lost 5 bases and 5 bases, there was a span of 12 bases. The germline V gene encodes CDR1 LGHNA and CDR2 YNFKEQ. Written as DNA, the CDR3 is TGTGCCAGCAGCTCTACAGGAGTGAATGAAAAACTGTTTTTT. Translated, it gives CASSSTGVNEKLFF.

The V gene is TRBV6-6, the J gene TRBJ2-5; maybe TRBD2 (6 bases). Germline V gene sequence: CDR1 MNHNY, CDR2 SVGAGI (reference sequence). This CDR3 region has 14 residues. V was trimmed by 5 bases and J by 5 bases, leaving 15 bases between them. DNA of the CDR3: TGTGCCAGCAGTCGGGACTCTTCGGGGGAGACCCAGTACTTC. This translates into CASSRDSSGETQYF.

The rearrangement uses TRBV20-1 and TRBJ1-1; D not certain. With 3 bases removed from V and 3 bases from J, the gap between germline ends came to 5 bases. CDR3 length equals 11 residues. Germline V CDR1 and CDR2: DFQATT, SNEGSKA (reference sequence). The CDR3 nucleotides read TGCAGTGCTAGGGAAGACACTGAAGCTTTCTTT. It encodes CSAREDTEAFF.

The V and J genes are TRBV6-1 and TRBJ1-5; D gene ambiguous. Germline loops: CDR1 MNHNS, CDR2 SASEGT. The CDR3 loop spans 16 amino acids. V was shortened by 2 bases and J by 4 bases, with 15 bases between the two germline ends. The CDR3 DNA reads as TGTGCCAGCAGTGAAAATAGTCTGGCGTCTAATCAGCCCCAGCATTTT. Translation gives CASSENSLASNQPQHF.

This clone has only a few counts. The CDR3 DNA follows: TGTGCCAGCAGCTTGGGAGGGGTCATGAACACTGAAGCTTTCTTT. Amino acid sequence: CASSLGGVMNTEAFF. The chain recombines TRBV5-4 with TRBJ1-1; the D gene is possibly TRBD1 (5 bases). Trimming left V 0 bases short and J 0 bases short, with 9 bases between. The CDR3 is 15 amino acids. Germline CDR1 SGHNT, CDR2 YYREEE (reference sequence).

The chain employs TRBV19 and TRBJ1-1, with D possibly TRBD1 on 6 matching bases. The germline CDR1 and CDR2 sequences are LNHDA and SQIVND (reference sequence). The CDR3 consists of 15 residues. V was shortened by 4 bases and J by 6 bases, with 18 bases between the two germline ends. CDR3 in amino acids: CASSNRRGARAEAFF. The CDR3 DNA is TGTGCCAGTAGTAATCGGAGGGGGGCGAGGGCTGAAGCTTTCTTT.

The chain employs TRBV2 and TRBJ1-1; D might be TRBD1 (5 bases). The V and J ends lost 7 bases and 0 bases respectively, with 12 bases between them. Germline CDR1 SNHLY, CDR2 FYNNEI. The CDR3 length is 14 residues. As DNA, the CDR3 is TGTGCCAGCACTAGAAGGGGATTGAACACTGAAGCTTTCTTT. Translated, it gives CASTRRGLNTEAFF.

The V gene is TRBV28, the J gene TRBJ1-5, with D uncertain. The CDR3 has 14 residues. V was cut by 4 bases and J by 7 bases, with 14 bases left in between. CDR1 is MDHEN and CDR2 is SYDVKM in the germline V gene. The CDR3 DNA sequence: TGTGCCAGCAGTTACGGACCACCAGCCCAGCCCCAGCATTTT. As protein: CASSYGPPAQPQHF.

The J gene is TRBJ2-2, the V gene TRBV19, with 8 positions matching TRBD2. The CDR3 covers 15 residues. The ends lost 3 bases at V and 5 bases at J; junction bases unmatched: 5. Germline V CDR1 and CDR2: LNHDA, SQIVND (reference sequence). For the CDR3, the DNA is TGTGCCAGTAGTATGAGCGGGGGCGCAACCGGGGAGCTGTTTTTT. Its protein is CASSMSGGATGELFF.

V gene TRBV11-3 combines with J gene TRBJ1-2; D remains ambiguous. Trimming cost V 3 bases and J 9 bases, with 23 bases left between them. In germline, CDR1 is SGHNT, CDR2 YENEEA. This CDR3 comprises 16 residues. The chain's CDR3 is CASSFESSDRGIRYTF. CDR3 sequence (DNA): TGTGCCAGCAGCTTTGAGAGTTCCGACCGGGGTATTCGCTACACCTTC.

The chain combines TRBV5-1 with TRBJ2-1; possible D gene TRBD1, 5 bases. Looked up from germline, CDR1 is SGHRS and CDR2 is YFSETQ. Trimming pared 4 bases from V and 0 bases from J, leaving 14 bases between. The CDR3 has 16 amino acids. Here the CDR3 reads CASSHSQGSSYNEQFF. CDR3 nucleotides: TGCGCCAGCAGCCATAGTCAGGGAAGCTCCTACAATGAGCAGTTCTTC.

The rearrangement links TRBV6-5 to TRBJ2-7, with 8 bases identical to TRBD1. Germline V gene data show CDR1 as MNHEY and CDR2 as SVGAGI. The CDR3 is 14 amino acids. With V trimmed by 8 bases and J by 1 base, 7 bases remained unmatched. The CDR3 sequence is CASAYDRGSYEQYF. CDR3 nucleotides: TGTGCCAGCGCCTATGACAGGGGATCCTACGAGCAGTACTTC.

This clone was picked up a small number of times. The chain carries TRBV11-2 and TRBJ1-1, with unresolved D. The CDR3 sequence is 13 residues long. The germline V gene has CDR1 SGHAT and CDR2 FQNNGV. Deletions cut 5 bases from V and 0 bases from J, with 7 bases between. This chain's CDR3 is CASSPHLNTEAFF. The CDR3 nucleotides read TGTGCCAGCAGCCCTCACCTGAACACTGAAGCTTTCTTT.

The chain employs TRBV4-2 and TRBJ1-5; 12 nucleotides agree with TRBD1. The CDR3 loop spans 17 amino acids. V trimming: 1 base; J trimming: 7 bases; junction bases outside the gene matches: 8. From germline, CDR1 is LGHNA and CDR2 YNFKEQ. The CDR3 spells CASSQGFSGTGGQPQHF. CDR3 in DNA: TGTGCCAGCAGCCAAGGTTTTTCCGGGACAGGGGGCCAGCCCCAGCATTTT.

The chain uses TRBV7-6 and TRBJ1-3, with 7 bases fitting TRBD1. V was pared by 0 bases and J by 0 bases, with 8 bases of the junction left unmatched. CDR1 and CDR2 from the germline V gene are SGHVS and FNYEAQ. This CDR3 has 18 residues. The CDR3 DNA reads TGTGCCAGCAGCTTAGCCCACTGGGGACAGTACTCTGGAAACACCATATATTTT. It codes for CASSLAHWGQYSGNTIYF.

The chain combines TRBV5-5 with TRBJ2-3; D may be TRBD1 or TRBD2 (6 bases each). The CDR3 consists of 16 residues. Germline lookup yields CDR1 SGHKS and CDR2 YYEKEE (reference sequence). Trimming took off 4 bases at V and 2 bases at J, with 17 bases between the two ends. The DNA for the CDR3 is TGTGCCAGCAGCACAAGGGGGGACCAAAACACAGATACGCAGTATTTT. This gives the protein CASSTRGDQNTDTQYF.